The rows below give T cell receptor beta chains drawn from one sample of a study of CD8 T cells in ankylosing spondylitis. TCRdb re-analysed the 5' RACE reads in MiXCR, keeping a single row per CDR3 protein. Of approximately 290,000 distinct CDR3 sequences detected, roughly 20% appear once; the ten largest clones hold roughly 4%. Source material: blood, either unsorted or a sorted T cell fraction (not recorded which). The receptors were gathered from a female donor with ankylosing spondylitis or in good health (not recorded which). Each CDR3 is given with its conserved first and last residue. Fields, in order: clone size, D gene, J gene, V gene, CDR3 DNA, CDR3 protein. A D gene is named only where the DNA matches it firmly. A clone size is listed for some rows: how often the clone was seen (once, few, many), or a class if it is expanded.

>once|TRBD2|TRBJ2-3|TRBV6-4
TGTGCCAGCAGTGACCCGGGACTAGCGGGAGCCTTTCTGCGCACAGATACGCAGTATTTT
CASSDPGLAGAFLRTDTQYF
>NA|NA|TRBJ2-4|TRBV19
TGTGCCAGTAGTCTCGAATGGGGGACTGGAGATACTCAGTACTTC
CASSLEWGTGDTQYF
>once|TRBD2|TRBJ2-7|TRBV20-1
TGCAGTGCTAGAGATCGAGCGGGGCCGCTATCCTACGAGCAGTACTTC
CSARDRAGPLSYEQYF
>NA|NA|TRBJ1-1|TRBV7-2
TGTGCCAGCTCTTATTCGTTCTCTGAAGCTTTCTTT
CASSYSFSEAFF
>many|NA|TRBJ2-1|TRBV5-6
TGTGCCAGCAGCTCTATCCGCGGGTCCTACAATGAGCAGTTCTTC
CASSSIRGSYNEQFF
>NA|NA|TRBJ1-1|TRBV25-1
TGTGCCAGCAGTGATGTCGGGGGAAGGGTGAACACTGAAGCTTTCTTT
CASSDVGGRVNTEAFF
>few|NA|TRBJ2-1|TRBV20-1
TGCAGTCTAAAACCCGGGACGCCGCGTGAGCAGTTCTTC
CSLKPGTPREQFF
>NA|NA|TRBJ2-3|TRBV6-1
TGTGCCAGCAAGGGTTTTGGGTACACAGATACGCAGTATTTT
CASKGFGYTDTQYF
>few|TRBD2|TRBJ2-2|TRBV3-1
TGTGCCAGCAGCCAAGGGGGGACTAGCGGGATTGGCGGGGAGCTGTTTTTT
CASSQGGTSGIGGELFF
>few|NA|TRBJ2-1|TRBV12-3/TRBV12-4
TGTGCCAGCAGTTTCTTAGACAGGCGCAATGAGCAGTTCTTC
CASSFLDRRNEQFF
>NA|NA|TRBJ2-1|TRBV6-4
TGTGCCAGCAGTGCCGGTAACAATGAGCAGTTCTTC
CASSAGNNEQFF
>NA|TRBD1|TRBJ2-7|TRBV7-2
TGTGCCAGCAGCCGCGGACCGACAGGGTCCTACGGGCAGTACTTC
CASSRGPTGSYGQYF
>few|NA|TRBJ2-6|TRBV12-3/TRBV12-4
TGTGCCAGCAGTTTAGCGAGCGGCTCTGGGGCCAACGTCCTGACTTTC
CASSLASGSGANVLTF
>few|TRBD1|TRBJ1-2|TRBV12-3/TRBV12-4
TGTGCCAGCAGTTCCGGGACAGGGGTCCATGGCTACACCTTC
CASSSGTGVHGYTF
>NA|NA|TRBJ2-6|TRBV10-3
TGTGCCATCAGCGGCAATACCATATCTGGGGCCAACGTCCTGACTTTC
CAISGNTISGANVLTF
>NA|TRBD2|TRBJ2-3|TRBV6-5
TGTGCCAGCAGTCGGGAGGGCCGGCGGTATTTT
CASSREGRRYF
>once|TRBD1|TRBJ2-1|TRBV11-3
TGTGCCAGCAGCTCAGATTCCGGGACAGTTTACAATGAGCAGTTCTTC
CASSSDSGTVYNEQFF